These T cell receptor beta chains were read from a single sample in a study of CD8+CD57+ T cells in acquired aplastic anemia. Each CDR3 protein is one row after TCRdb ran MiXCR on the reads. Counted here are around 430,000 distinct CDR3 sequences, over 25% occurring once; the ten biggest clones make up under 0.95%. Sequencing was done on a sample of sorted CD4+, CD8+, or CD8+CD57+ T cells (not recorded which) from PBMCs. Source of these receptors: a human donor with aplastic anemia. Both conserved end residues are part of each CDR3. Clone sizes are given selectively: once, few, many, or a class where the clone is expanded.

>TRBV29-1|NA|TRBJ1-2
CSVAGMMNYGYTF
>TRBV20-1|NA|TRBJ2-7
CSARSPDRGAYEQYF
>TRBV7-9|NA|TRBJ2-7
CASSEPTNSYEQYF
>TRBV10-3|NA|TRBJ2-7
CAISEREGGGEQYF
>TRBV30|once|TRBJ2-1
CAWSPANEQFF
>TRBV7-2|many|TRBJ2-7
CASSLGVGGPQAYEQYF
>TRBV12-3/TRBV12-4|many|TRBJ1-2
CASSLASGNYGYTF
>TRBV19|few|TRBJ1-1
CASGIVGAVNTEAFF
>TRBV25-1|few|TRBJ2-7
CASSQAGTTYEQYF
>TRBV20-1|few|TRBJ2-4
CSARVGHIQYF
>TRBV6-5|NA|TRBJ2-7
CASSYWLAGGHYEQYF
>TRBV18|NA|TRBJ1-2
CASSQQGNYGYTF
>TRBV2|few|TRBJ2-3
CASSENPARTDTQYF
>TRBV10-3|many|TRBJ1-1
CAISENRDLVTEAFF
>TRBV10-3|NA|TRBJ1-1
CAISMVGNTEAFF
>TRBV5-1|NA|TRBJ2-7
CASGMAAGLNEQCF
>TRBV20-1|NA|TRBJ2-7
CSALGDPYEQYF
>TRBV10-3|NA|TRBJ1-1
CASRPGDNTEAFF
>TRBV2|once|TRBJ1-6
CASPGTGNSPLHF
>TRBV2|few|TRBJ2-1
CASSEGLANEQFF
>TRBV7-2|few|TRBJ1-1
CASSLAGGAGRTEAFF
>TRBV25-1|many|TRBJ1-5
CASSVSSHNQPQHF
>TRBV15|NA|TRBJ2-1
CATSSWTGQGASSEQFF
>TRBV19|many|TRBJ2-7
CASSIAFMGRYEQYF
>TRBV11-3|NA|TRBJ2-7
CASSLSRTGGEQYF
>TRBV4-3|few|TRBJ2-4
CASSRQNGGIQYF
>TRBV19|NA|TRBJ2-1
CASSIVIKRNNNEQFF
>TRBV9|NA|TRBJ1-6
CASSGGTHNSPLHF
>TRBV11-2|NA|TRBJ2-7
CASSSVPQGSYEQYF
>TRBV2|many|TRBJ1-2
CASSGQGQGDGYTF
>TRBV5-1|many|TRBJ2-5
CASSLLGTGYQETQYF
>TRBV4-3|many|TRBJ2-7
CASSQGPTIDYEQYF
>TRBV9|NA|TRBJ1-2
CASSSAGTVYGYTF
>TRBV3-1|NA|TRBJ2-1
CASSHTSYRGQEQFF
>TRBV19|NA|TRBJ2-3
CASSTGTEETTDTQYF
>TRBV20-1|NA|TRBJ1-1
CGASRVANTEAFF
>TRBV29-1|NA|TRBJ2-1
CSVDNPGQGNNEQFF
>TRBV19|NA|TRBJ2-2
CASKRDSGGASTGELFF
>TRBV10-1|few|TRBJ1-1
CASSVEPGNTEAFF
>TRBV5-6|many|TRBJ1-5
CASSLTTVHGQPQHF
>TRBV10-2|many|TRBJ2-7
CASSQRAGNSYEQYF
>TRBV7-8|NA|TRBJ2-1
CASSRSRTSFLEQFF
>TRBV2|NA|TRBJ1-6
CASSPGTGHNSPLHF
>TRBV15|many|TRBJ1-5
CATSRDGQSNQPQHF
>TRBV14|NA|TRBJ1-2
CASSQDWSSNYTF
>TRBV12-3/TRBV12-4|NA|TRBJ1-1
CASSGNRGDTEAFF
>TRBV20-1|few|TRBJ2-1
CSASPRSGRASVEQFF
>TRBV2|many|TRBJ1-5
CASSEREVPQHF
>TRBV5-1|many|TRBJ2-7
CASRTREDSYEQYF
>TRBV7-9|many|TRBJ2-4
CASSFEVGIQYF
>TRBV10-1|many|TRBJ1-2
CASIPPRGQNYGYTF
>TRBV6-2/TRBV6-3|NA|TRBJ1-1
CASRHVRKDTEAFF
>TRBV20-1|few|TRBJ1-1
CSAGGQETIEAFF
>TRBV7-9|many|TRBJ1-2
CASSYSGQNLYGGYTF
>TRBV2|few|TRBJ2-7
CASNRGSSYEQYF
>TRBV6-1|few|TRBJ2-3
CASGAMGSTDTQYF
>TRBV20-1|many|TRBJ2-7
CSAPPQGVPYEQYF
>TRBV4-2|NA|TRBJ1-3
CASRPEPQGSGNTIYF
>TRBV6-1|NA|TRBJ2-5
CASSLTGAQETRYF
>TRBV2|NA|TRBJ2-7
CASSQDKAGPYEQYF